A single sample is the source of the 4 T cell receptor beta chains below, sequenced in a study of breast tumors, draining lymph nodes, adjacent tissues. TCRdb reanalysed the multiplex PCR reads using MiXCR and keeps one entry per CDR3 protein. This sample yields 180,000 or so distinct CDR3 sequences, of which 25% to 40% are seen a single time; 4% to 5.5% belongs to the top ten. Samples came from axillary lymph nodes draining the breast cancer. The sample consisted of axillary lymph node tissue. These receptors originate from a female donor with breast cancer. Some clones in this sample may be carry-over from other donors' samples.

This clonotype was counted ten times or more. This chain uses TRBV11-2 with TRBJ2-7; D unresolved. CDR3 length equals 14 residues. Germline CDR1 is SGHAT and CDR2 is FQNNGV. The V end was cut by 1 base, the J end by 4 bases, with 11 bases between. CDR3 sequence (DNA): TGTGCCAGCAGCTTAGGACTTCCTCTATACGAGCAGTACTTC. Translated: CASSLGLPLYEQYF.

This clonotype has more than one count but fewer than ten. The rearrangement links TRBV3-1 to TRBJ2-3, with TRBD2 identical over 8 bases. The J segment lost 1 base and the V segment lost 4 bases, leaving 7 bases of the junction unmatched. The CDR3 spans 16 residues. The germline V gene has CDR1 LGHDT and CDR2 YNNKEL (reference sequence). The CDR3 is CASSLSGGGRTDTQYF. The CDR3 nucleotides are TGTGCCAGCAGCCTGTCGGGGGGGGGACGCACAGATACGCAGTATTTT.

This chain uses TRBV5-6 with TRBJ2-7; 12 nucleotides match TRBD2. Trimming removed 1 base from V and 0 bases from J; junction bases left unmatched: 5. Germline V gene lookup returns CDR1 SGHDT and CDR2 YYEEEE. This CDR3 comprises 17 residues. CDR3 sequence: CASSLKTSGGLSYEQYF. DNA of the CDR3: TGTGCCAGCAGCTTGAAAACTAGCGGGGGGCTCTCCTACGAGCAGTACTTC.

In this sample, this clonotype turned up many times. The chain carries TRBV20-1 and TRBJ1-4; D unclear. This CDR3 spans 14 amino acids. CDR1 DFQATT and CDR2 SNEGSKA come from the germline V gene (reference sequence). Trimming pared 1 base from V and 4 bases from J, leaving 10 bases between. The CDR3 spells CSARAGGLNEKLFF. The CDR3, as DNA: TGCAGTGCTAGAGCCGGAGGTCTTAATGAAAAACTGTTTTTT.